This TCR beta chain derives from a study of blood T cell repertoires in COVID-19. Assay: immunoSEQ multiplex PCR; the TCRdb copy retains only in-frame clones and omits some. The sample includes approximately 260,000 clones, about 89% of them seen just once. V shed 6 bases and J 6 bases; nucleotides not matched to a gene: 8. The CDR3 covers 15 residues. The germline V gene encodes CDR1 LGHNT and CDR2 FRNRAP. The TCR sequence derives from a man aged 50 or older with acute or convalescent COVID-19. Source material: peripheral blood. The rearrangement joins TRBV12-5 to TRBJ2-2; 9 bases map to TRBD1. DNA for the CDR3: TGTGCTAGTGGCCCCGACAGGGGGTATTCCGGGGAGCTGTTTTTT. Translated, it gives CASGPDRGYSGELFF.